Each of the 32 T cell receptor beta chains below was sequenced from the same sample in a study of T cells in Graves' hyperthyroidism and ophthalmopathy. Amplified TCR beta CDR3 regions came from RNA transcripts. TCR CDR3 regions were first amplified by RT-PCR with HTBI primers. TCRdb analysed the multiplex PCR reads with MiXCR anew, one entry per CDR3 protein. Among more than 350,000 distinct CDR3 sequences listed, about a sixth were seen once. The sequencing sample was made of blood. The receptors were gathered from a woman between 25 and 40 years old with Graves' hyperthyroidism that later progressed to Graves' ophthalmopathy.

J is TRBJ2-1 and V is TRBV27; 9 bases match TRBD2. CDR1 and CDR2 from the germline V gene are MNHEY and SMNVEV (reference sequence). The CDR3 covers 15 residues. V lost 6 bases and J lost 7; bases outside the gene matches: 10. The CDR3 nucleotides read TGTGCCAGCAGGCTTGCTAGCGGGGTTGGTAATGAGCAGTTCTTC. Translation gives CASRLASGVGNEQFF.

The V and J genes are TRBV19 and TRBJ2-2, with D possibly TRBD2 on 5 matching bases. V was shortened by 4 bases and J by 3 bases, with 12 bases between the two germline ends. The germline V gene has CDR1 LNHDA and CDR2 SQIVND (reference sequence). The CDR3 covers 15 residues. CDR3 sequence (DNA): TGTGCCAGTAGTACGGGGTTGGACTACACCGGGGAGCTGTTTTTT. Residues: CASSTGLDYTGELFF.

This clonotype was counted many times. The chain employs TRBV27 and TRBJ2-6; TRBD1 agrees at 9 bases. J gave up 2 bases and V 4 bases, and 3 bases lay outside the gene matches. CDR3 length equals 16 residues. Germline assignment: CDR1 MNHEY and CDR2 SMNVEV (reference sequence). This CDR3 reads CASSSRDRAGANVLTF. Written as DNA, the CDR3 is TGTGCCAGCAGTTCCAGGGACAGGGCTGGGGCCAACGTCCTGACTTTC.

This clonotype appeared a few times. The V call is TRBV20-1, the J call TRBJ2-4; TRBD1 might be the D (6 bases). The CDR3 has 11 amino acids. V dropped 7 bases and J dropped 8 bases, with 12 bases sitting between them. Germline V gene data show CDR1 as DFQATT and CDR2 as SNEGSKA (reference sequence). This chain's CDR3 is CSGGPGDIQYF. The CDR3 nucleotides are TGCAGTGGGGGGCCAGGAGACATTCAGTACTTC.

Only a few counts were recorded for this clonotype. The V call is TRBV20-1, the J call TRBJ2-7, with 7 bases lining up with TRBD1. Trimming cost V 3 bases and J 0 bases; bases outside gene matches: 2. CDR3 size: 13 residues. Germline V gene data show CDR1 as DFQATT and CDR2 as SNEGSKA (reference sequence). CDR3 protein: CSARTGNSYEQYF. The DNA for the CDR3 is TGCAGTGCTAGGACAGGGAACTCCTACGAGCAGTACTTC.

The chain is built from TRBV7-2 and TRBJ1-2, with 12 bases lining up with TRBD1. The V segment lost 5 bases and the J segment 7 bases; nucleotides outside the gene matches: 11. Germline-derived CDR1 and CDR2 are SGHTA and FQGNSA. The CDR3 has 16 residues. CDR3 coding DNA: TGTGCCAGCAGCGTACAACCGGGACAGGGGGCGAGTGGCTACACCTTC. The encoded protein is CASSVQPGQGASGYTF.

Many counts were recorded for this clonotype. The CDR3 DNA reads TGTGCCAGCAGTTTAGGGTCTGATACGCAGTATTTT. This sequence encodes CASSLGSDTQYF. The rearrangement joins TRBV27 to TRBJ2-3; D unclear. V was clipped by 2 bases and J by 6 bases, with 6 bases between them. Germline loops: CDR1 MNHEY, CDR2 SMNVEV (reference sequence). This CDR3 spans 12 amino acids.

Only one count was recorded for this clonotype. V gene TRBV7-8 combines with J gene TRBJ2-7, with TRBD1 identical over 7 bases. CDR1 SGHVS and CDR2 FQNEAQ come from the germline V gene. The V gene end was trimmed by 5 bases and the J gene end by 3 bases; junction bases not matched to a gene: 7. This CDR3 has 14 residues. DNA of the CDR3: TGTGCCAGCAGCCCCTGGGACAGCCACTACGAGCAGTACTTC. This encodes CASSPWDSHYEQYF.

This clonotype was detected ten times or more. The chain uses TRBV5-1 and TRBJ2-5; no definite D call. Germline lookup yields CDR1 SGHRS and CDR2 YFSETQ. Trimming left V 4 bases short and J 2 bases short, with 12 bases between. The CDR3 length is 14 residues. The CDR3 region has the DNA TGCGCCAGCAGCGGCGGACCCGAACAAGAGACCCAGTACTTC. Encoded protein: CASSGGPEQETQYF.

The chain joins TRBV19 to TRBJ2-1; TRBD1 matches at 8 bases. This CDR3 is built from 17 residues. CDR1 is LNHDA, CDR2 SQIVND, per germline (reference sequence). V lost 5 bases, J lost 2 bases, and 11 bases stayed unmatched. Written as DNA, the CDR3 is TGTGCCAGTAGTCCGGACAGGGCGGTGGGGGCCTACAATGAGCAGTTCTTC. As protein: CASSPDRAVGAYNEQFF.

At least ten counts were recorded for this clonotype. V is TRBV7-9 and J is TRBJ1-5, with D possibly matching TRBD1 (6 bases). Trimming shortened V by 4 bases and J by 9 bases, and 16 bases separated the two germline ends. Per the germline V gene, CDR1 is SEHNR and CDR2 is FQNEAQ (reference sequence). This CDR3 is 14 amino acids long. The CDR3 nucleotides read TGTGCCAGCAGCTCCGAGGGGGTCGGGATGCCCCAGCATTTT. Translating it yields CASSSEGVGMPQHF.

This clonotype was counted at least ten times. The rearrangement links TRBV7-2 to TRBJ2-1, with D hard to call. CDR3 length: 14 residues. Germline V gene data show CDR1 as SGHTA and CDR2 as FQGNSA. Deletions cut 2 bases from V and 4 bases from J, with 9 bases between. CDR3 sequence reads: CASSLSPEYNEQFF. The DNA for the CDR3 is TGTGCCAGCAGCTTAAGTCCAGAATACAATGAGCAGTTCTTC.

This clonotype was seen repeatedly, ten times or more. This chain joins TRBV2 and TRBJ1-2; the D gene is possibly TRBD1 (5 bases). The V end lost 1 base, the J end lost 2 bases, and 8 bases lay between the germline ends. CDR3 length: 14 amino acids. CDR1 and CDR2 (germline): SNHLY, FYNNEI. CDR3 in DNA: TGTGCCAGCAGTGAAGGCAGGGCGAACTATGGCTACACCTTC. Translated: CASSEGRANYGYTF.

The V gene is TRBV7-9, the J gene TRBJ1-2; 9 nucleotides align to TRBD1. With V trimmed by 8 bases and J by 3 bases, 4 bases remained unmatched. There are 13 residues in the CDR3. CDR1 is SEHNR and CDR2 is FQNEAQ in the germline V gene (reference sequence). The CDR3 sequence is CASVGQGYYGYTF. Here the CDR3 DNA reads TGTGCCAGCGTCGGACAGGGGTACTATGGCTACACCTTC.

This clonotype came up many times. The chain carries TRBV20-1 and TRBJ1-5; D perhaps matches TRBD1 (6 bases). The CDR3 has 15 residues. V lost 2 bases and J 4 bases, leaving 15 bases between the germline ends. From germline, CDR1 is DFQATT and CDR2 SNEGSKA (reference sequence). The CDR3 region is CSARSGGGPNQPQHF. The CDR3 DNA reads TGCAGTGCTAGAAGTGGCGGGGGGCCTAATCAGCCCCAGCATTTT.

This clonotype occurred many times. The rearrangement uses TRBV18 and TRBJ2-1, with D uncertain. The germline gives CDR1 KGHSH, CDR2 LQKENI. The ends were cut back, 2 bases at V and 7 bases at J, with 3 bases in the middle. The CDR3 length is 11 residues. The CDR3 protein is CASSPVNEQFF. Written as DNA, the CDR3 is TGTGCCAGCTCACCAGTGAATGAGCAGTTCTTC.

This clonotype has at least ten counts. The chain couples TRBV19 to TRBJ1-4; D perhaps matches TRBD1 (5 bases). The V end lost 3 bases, the J end lost 8 bases, and 16 bases lay between the germline ends. CDR3 length equals 15 residues. Germline CDR1 LNHDA, CDR2 SQIVND (reference sequence). CDR3 in amino acids: CASSIRRDQREKLFF. The CDR3 region has the DNA TGTGCCAGTAGTATCCGCCGGGACCAGAGGGAAAAACTGTTTTTT.

This clonotype was observed many times. The V and J genes are TRBV9 and TRBJ2-2; no definite D call. The germline CDR1 and CDR2 sequences are SGDLS and YYNGEE. Trimming left V 4 bases short and J 0 bases short, with 7 bases between. This CDR3 contains 14 residues. CDR3 DNA: TGTGCCAGCAGCACCAGTACGAACACCGGGGAGCTGTTTTTT. Translating it yields CASSTSTNTGELFF.

The gene calls are TRBV28 and TRBJ1-5, with unresolved D. Germline lookup yields CDR1 MDHEN and CDR2 SYDVKM. This CDR3 is built from 16 residues. V lost 6 bases to trimming and J lost 7 bases, with 22 bases between them. The CDR3 loop reads CASRVRQSGPRQPQHF. CDR3 nucleotide sequence: TGTGCCAGCAGGGTTCGACAATCCGGGCCACGACAGCCCCAGCATTTT.

This clonotype was counted many times. A junction end diverges from the germline sequence, so it may reflect a read error. This sequence joins TRBV12-5 and TRBJ1-1, with unresolved D. This CDR3 has 14 residues. Looked up from germline, CDR1 is LGHNT and CDR2 is FRNRAP. The CDR3 bases are TGTGCTAATGGTCCTACCGGGAGGCCGGGGAGAGCTTTCTTT. It translates to CANGPTGRPGRAFF.

The genes are TRBV4-1 and TRBJ1-1, with 8 bases that match TRBD1. V lost 0 bases and J lost 0; bases outside the gene matches: 12. This CDR3 region has 19 residues. Germline V gene lookup returns CDR1 MGHRA and CDR2 YSYEKL. The CDR3: CASSQDGGGTGGLNTEAFF. The CDR3, as DNA: TGCGCCAGCAGCCAAGATGGGGGGGGGACAGGAGGTTTGAACACTGAAGCTTTCTTT.

The table lists this clonotype with many counts. It may be a read error: a sequence one base away is much more abundant. This chain joins TRBV13 and TRBJ1-1; unclear D gene. The CDR3 has 12 residues. Per the germline V gene, CDR1 is PRHDT and CDR2 is FYEKMQ (reference sequence). The V end lost 2 bases, the J end lost 1 base, and 2 bases lay between the germline ends. CDR3 nucleotide sequence: TGTGCCAGCAGCTTACGGAACACTGAAGCTTTCTTT. Residues: CASSLRNTEAFF.

A few counts support this clonotype. J is TRBJ2-5 and V is TRBV12-3 or TRBV12-4; the D is unclear. This CDR3 region has 13 residues. Trimming stripped 2 bases from V and 5 bases from J, with 9 bases between. The CDR3 DNA sequence: TGTGCCAGCAGTTTACTAGTGTCGGAGACCCAGTACTTC. This sequence encodes CASSLLVSETQYF.

The genes are TRBV19 and TRBJ1-1, with D possibly matching TRBD1 (5 bases). The germline V gene has CDR1 LNHDA and CDR2 SQIVND (reference sequence). The length of the CDR3 is 15 residues. The ends were cut back, 10 bases at V and 1 base at J, with 19 bases in the middle. The CDR3 sequence is CATGDGPERNTEAFF. The CDR3, as DNA: TGTGCCACCGGGGACGGCCCAGAGAGGAACACTGAAGCTTTCTTT.

This clonotype was observed at least ten times. The genes are TRBV28 and TRBJ1-3, with D unclear. Germline CDR1 reads MDHEN; CDR2 reads SYDVKM. CDR3 length equals 16 residues. Trimming removed 8 bases from V and 0 bases from J, with 17 bases in between. CDR3: CASSMPFSRSGNTIYF. The CDR3 DNA sequence: TGTGCCAGCTCAATGCCTTTTTCCCGCTCTGGAAACACCATATATTTT.

J is TRBJ1-1 and V is TRBV29-1, with D tentatively TRBD1 (5 bases). Germline CDR1 and CDR2: SQVTM and ANQGSEA. The V end was cut by 4 bases, the J end by 1 base, with 10 bases between. The CDR3 is 13 residues long. CDR3 residues: CSVVAQANTEAFF. In DNA, the CDR3 is TGCAGCGTTGTCGCACAGGCGAACACTGAAGCTTTCTTT. Filled out from reference TRBV29-1 and TRBJ1-1, the complete variable domain reads SAVISQKPSRDICQRGTSLTIQCQVDSQVTMMFWYRQQPGQSLTLIATANQGSEATYESGFVIDKFPISRPNLTFSTLTVSNMSPEDSSIYLCSVVAQANTEAFFGQGTRLTVV.

This chain joins TRBV5-1 and TRBJ2-3; 8 bases map to TRBD2. Germline CDR1 reads SGHRS; CDR2 reads YFSETQ. Trimming removed 1 base from V and 4 bases from J; junction bases left unmatched: 2. The CDR3 spans 14 residues. CDR3 loop: CASSLQTSADTQYF. As DNA, the CDR3 is TGCGCCAGCAGCTTGCAGACTAGCGCAGATACGCAGTATTTT.

There are many counts of this clonotype. J is TRBJ1-1 and V is TRBV20-1; 9 bases align to TRBD1. The CDR3 covers 15 residues. V was clipped by 1 base and J by 0 bases; unmatched bases: 3. Germline loops: CDR1 DFQATT, CDR2 SNEGSKA (reference sequence). CDR3 residues: CSARAGTGMNTEAFF. The CDR3 nucleotides are TGCAGTGCTAGAGCCGGGACAGGGATGAACACTGAAGCTTTCTTT.

A few counts support this clonotype. V usage is TRBV19 and J usage is TRBJ2-2; 7 bases map to TRBD1. This CDR3 is built from 15 residues. Germline CDR1 and CDR2: LNHDA and SQIVND (reference sequence). Trimming removed 5 bases from V and 6 bases from J; junction bases left unmatched: 9. CDR3 in DNA: TGTGCCAGTAGTCCCCGGGACAGTCGGGCCGGGGAGCTGTTTTTT. The encoded protein is CASSPRDSRAGELFF.

V gene TRBV2 combines with J gene TRBJ1-2, with D possibly being TRBD1 (6 bases). CDR1 is SNHLY and CDR2 is FYNNEI in the germline V gene. The CDR3 is 13 amino acids. V lost 7 bases and J 3 bases, leaving 12 bases between the germline ends. CDR3 amino acids: CASKPGQHYGYTF. CDR3 nucleotide sequence: TGTGCCAGCAAGCCTGGACAGCACTATGGCTACACCTTC.

This clonotype showed up just a few times. The rearrangement uses TRBV11-2 and TRBJ2-1, with D possibly being TRBD1 (5 bases). Germline V CDR1 and CDR2: SGHAT, FQNNGV. V lost 1 base, J lost 10 bases, and 14 bases lay in between. This CDR3 has 14 amino acids. The CDR3 sequence is CASSLAVTANEQFF. The CDR3 DNA reads as TGTGCCAGCAGCTTAGCCGTGACAGCCAACGAGCAGTTCTTC.

This clonotype has only a few counts. The rearrangement links TRBV29-1 to TRBJ2-3; no definite D call. V dropped 3 bases and J dropped 4 bases, with 11 bases sitting between them. CDR1 SQVTM and CDR2 ANQGSEA come from the germline V gene. The CDR3 sequence is 13 residues long. The CDR3, as DNA: TGCAGCGTTGACCCGGAAAACGCAGATACGCAGTATTTT. It translates to CSVDPENADTQYF.